This T cell receptor (beta chain) was recorded in a study of cytomegalovirus exposure and HLA in healthy donors. Overall study results and limits: Analysis performed later showed TCR beta chains linked to HLA being more clonally expanded than equally common others. Earlier analysis yielded a pattern in which most TCR beta V segments were productive about 90% or about 30% of the time. It was confirmed in vitro that a few of the CMV-associated chains were specific for CMV antigens.

To note about this clone: The antigen remains unidentified.

Participants comprised healthy donors of bone marrow. Trimming took off 0 bases at V and 0 bases at J, with 15 bases between the two ends. Germline CDR1 is LNHNV and CDR2 is YYDKDF (reference sequence). CDR3 length equals 18 residues. Vbeta (60) and Jbeta (13) primers were used in the PCR. Libraries were prepared by immunoSEQ multiplex PCR; TCRdb keeps only in-frame clonotypes and omits some of them. The sample includes 100,000 to 150,000 clones, approximately 78% of them seen just once. V gene TRBV15 combines with J gene TRBJ1-3; weak D call: TRBD1 (6 bases). The sequence derives from a woman aged 35 to 49 in good health and CMV-seronegative. Sequenced: PBMCs. The CDR3 here is CATSRDHLTGVSGNTIYF. In nucleotides, the CDR3 is TGTGCCACCAGCAGAGATCACTTGACAGGCGTCTCTGGAAACACCATATATTTT.